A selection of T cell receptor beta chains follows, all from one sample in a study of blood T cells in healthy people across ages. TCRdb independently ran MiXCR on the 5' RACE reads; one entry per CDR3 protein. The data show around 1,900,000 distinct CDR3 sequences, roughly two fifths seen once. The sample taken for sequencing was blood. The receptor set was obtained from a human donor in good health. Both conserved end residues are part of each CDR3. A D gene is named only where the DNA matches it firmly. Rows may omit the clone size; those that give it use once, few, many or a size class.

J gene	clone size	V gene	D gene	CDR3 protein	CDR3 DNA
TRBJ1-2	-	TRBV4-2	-	CASSQGQNGYTF	TGTGCCAGCAGCCAAGGGCAGAACGGCTACACCTTC
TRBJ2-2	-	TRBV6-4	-	CASSVDLSGELFF	TGTGCCAGCAGCGTAGACCTTTCCGGGGAGCTGTTTTTT
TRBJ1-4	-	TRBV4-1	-	CASWPYFAVVNEKRFF	TGCGCCAGCTGGCCATACTTCGCGGTAGTGAATGAAAAACGGTTTTTT
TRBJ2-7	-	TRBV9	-	CASSVVIPAYYEQYF	TGTGCCAGCAGCGTAGTAATCCCAGCGTACTACGAGCAGTACTTC
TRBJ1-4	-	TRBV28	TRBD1	CASSLKQGATNEKLFF	TGTGCTAGCAGTTTAAAACAGGGGGCGACTAATGAAAAACTGTTTTTT
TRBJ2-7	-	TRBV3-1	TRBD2	CASSQLGGDEQYF	TGTGCCAGCAGCCAATTGGGGGGGGACGAGCAGTACTTC
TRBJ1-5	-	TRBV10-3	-	CAISESRSGWVNQPQHF	TGTGCCATCAGTGAGTCTCGATCGGGGTGGGTCAATCAGCCCCAGCATTTT
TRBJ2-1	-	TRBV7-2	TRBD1	CASSPRTGGFYNEQFF	TGTGCCAGCAGCCCGCGGACAGGGGGCTTCTACAATGAGCAGTTCTTC
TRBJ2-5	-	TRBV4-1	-	CASSQDSQGGRTQYF	TGCGCCAGCAGCCAAGATTCGCAGGGTGGAAGGACCCAGTACTTC
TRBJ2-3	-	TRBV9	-	CASSDETDLTDTQYF	TGTGCCAGCAGCGATGAGACAGACCTCACAGATACGCAGTATTTT
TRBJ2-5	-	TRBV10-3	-	CAISEPAKEETQYF	TGTGCCATCAGTGAGCCGGCCAAAGAAGAGACCCAGTACTTC
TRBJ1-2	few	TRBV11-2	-	CASSERSYGYTF	TGTGCCAGCAGCGAGAGGTCCTATGGCTACACCTTC
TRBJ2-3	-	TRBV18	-	CASSRTWSGTADTQYF	TGTGCCAGCTCAAGAACCTGGAGCGGTACCGCAGATACGCAGTATTTT
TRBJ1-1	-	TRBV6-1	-	CASSRQGSTEAFF	TGTGCCAGCAGTCGACAAGGGTCTACGGAAGCTTTCTTT
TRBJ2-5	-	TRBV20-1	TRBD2	CSARHPSGETQYF	TGCAGTGCTAGGCATCCTAGCGGTGAGACCCAGTACTTC
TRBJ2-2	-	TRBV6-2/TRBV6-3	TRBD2	CASSWLAGGANTGELFF	TGTGCCAGCAGTTGGCTAGCGGGGGGCGCGAACACCGGGGAGCTGTTTTTT
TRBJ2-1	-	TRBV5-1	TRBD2	CASSLRLGAGGNNEQFF	TGCGCCAGCAGCTTGCGTCTGGGGGCGGGGGGGAACAATGAGCAGTTCTTC
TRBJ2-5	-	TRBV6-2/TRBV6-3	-	CASSMDRREQYF	TGTGCCAGCAGTATGGACCGGCGAGAGCAGTACTTC
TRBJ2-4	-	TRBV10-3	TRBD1	CAISESGTGYNEQYF	TGTGCCATCAGTGAATCCGGGACAGGGTATAATGAGCAGTACTTC
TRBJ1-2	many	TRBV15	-	CATSRGSGNYGYTF	TGTGCCACCAGCAGAGGGTCAGGGAACTATGGCTACACCTTC
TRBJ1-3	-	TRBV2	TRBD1	CASSGDRYSGNTIYF	TGTGCCAGCAGCGGGGACAGGTATTCTGGAAACACCATATATTTT
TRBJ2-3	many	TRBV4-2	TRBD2	CASSQDMAGESDTQYF	TGTGCCAGCAGCCAAGATATGGCGGGGGAGTCAGATACGCAGTATTTT
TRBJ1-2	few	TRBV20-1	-	CSATTYGGYTF	TGCAGTGCCACCACCTATGGTGGCTACACCTTC
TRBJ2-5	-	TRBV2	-	CASSPAAETQYF	TGTGCCAGCAGCCCCGCAGCGGAGACCCAGTACTTC
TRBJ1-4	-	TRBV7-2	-	CASSLVYGDLEKLFF	TGTGCCAGCAGCTTAGTATACGGGGACCTTGAAAAACTGTTTTTT
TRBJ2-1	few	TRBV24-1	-	CATSDHLLIEQFF	TGTGCCACCAGTGATCACTTACTAATCGAGCAGTTCTTC
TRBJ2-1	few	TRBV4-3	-	CASSQGGIDEQFF	TGCGCCAGCAGCCAAGGGGGGATTGATGAGCAGTTCTTC
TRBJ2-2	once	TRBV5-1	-	CASSPNRGYGGELFF	TGCGCCAGCAGCCCCAATAGGGGGTATGGCGGGGAGCTGTTTTTT
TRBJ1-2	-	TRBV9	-	CASSVDSRTPNYGYTF	TGTGCCAGCAGCGTAGATTCGAGGACCCCTAACTATGGCTACACCTTC
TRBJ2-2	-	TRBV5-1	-	CASSFRGTNTGELFF	TGCGCCAGCAGCTTCCGTGGGACCAACACCGGGGAGCTGTTTTTT
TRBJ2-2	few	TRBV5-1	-	CASSIGYGELFF	TGCGCCAGCAGCATAGGGTACGGGGAGCTGTTTTTT
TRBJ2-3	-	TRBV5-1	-	CASSRASASTDTQYF	TGCGCCAGCAGTCGGGCAAGTGCTAGCACAGATACGCAGTATTTT
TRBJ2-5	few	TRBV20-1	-	CSARDPQGPGETQYF	TGCAGTGCTAGAGATCCCCAGGGCCCCGGGGAGACCCAGTACTTC
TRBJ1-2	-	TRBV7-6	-	CASSPGHGGYTF	TGTGCCAGCAGCCCTGGACACGGCGGCTACACCTTC
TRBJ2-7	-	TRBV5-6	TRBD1	CASSQIGTGYYEQYF	TGTGCCAGCAGTCAGATAGGGACAGGGTACTACGAGCAGTACTTC
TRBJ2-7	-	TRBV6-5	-	CASTYGLSYEQYF	TGTGCCAGCACCTACGGACTTTCCTACGAGCAGTACTTC
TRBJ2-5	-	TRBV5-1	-	CASSSGHLVETQYF	TGCGCCAGCAGTTCGGGACACCTCGTCGAGACCCAGTACTTC